A selection of T cell receptor beta chains follows, all from one sample in a study of tumor-infiltrating lymphocytes in primary liver carcinoma. TCRdb re-derived calls from the multiplex PCR reads in MiXCR, one entry per CDR3 protein. The data show about 100,000 distinct CDR3 sequences, about 67% seen once. Sequencing was done on a sample of liver tumor tissue from sampling region 2. These receptors were obtained from a woman in her sixties with primary liver carcinoma and hepatitis B virus infection. CDR3s include the opening cysteine and the closing phenylalanine or tryptophan. The D gene is left open where the match is weak.

v_gene: TRBV10-2; d_gene: TRBD2; CDR3aa: CANCEGLAGGGQETQYF
v_gene: TRBV12-3/TRBV12-4; d_gene: NA; CDR3aa: CASNGRESTEAFF
v_gene: TRBV30; d_gene: TRBD1; CDR3aa: CAWSRQGSGTDTQYF
v_gene: TRBV6-6; d_gene: NA; CDR3aa: CASTEVTNEKLFF
v_gene: TRBV28; d_gene: TRBD2; CDR3aa: CVSSLRRSASGGSETQYF
v_gene: TRBV2; d_gene: NA; CDR3aa: CASSDLKGLQLANEQFF
v_gene: TRBV11-2; d_gene: NA; CDR3aa: CATILESASEQFF
v_gene: TRBV29-1; d_gene: NA; CDR3aa: CNVGLGAQSYNEQFF
v_gene: TRBV20-1; d_gene: NA; CDR3aa: CSLPGAWETQYF
v_gene: TRBV28; d_gene: TRBD1; CDR3aa: CASSSGTGHYEQYF
v_gene: TRBV29-1; d_gene: TRBD2; CDR3aa: CSVGGTSVTGELFF
v_gene: TRBV11-1; d_gene: NA; CDR3aa: CTSSFGTYDEQFF
v_gene: TRBV20-1; d_gene: NA; CDR3aa: CSAGQGGHEQFF
v_gene: TRBV6-1; d_gene: NA; CDR3aa: CANSEASNQPQHF
v_gene: TRBV7-2; d_gene: NA; CDR3aa: CASSLAWWDSDTQYF
v_gene: TRBV5-1; d_gene: NA; CDR3aa: CASSFGQSMDGYTF
v_gene: TRBV7-3; d_gene: NA; CDR3aa: CASSFSPGQPQHF
v_gene: TRBV20-1; d_gene: NA; CDR3aa: CSASGNTGELFF
v_gene: TRBV11-3; d_gene: NA; CDR3aa: CASSLSGLEHEQCF
v_gene: TRBV30; d_gene: NA; CDR3aa: CAWPKRGTEAFF
v_gene: TRBV11-2; d_gene: TRBD2; CDR3aa: CASSPGTSGSRETQYF
v_gene: TRBV11-2; d_gene: NA; CDR3aa: CASSLDSKGIRYF
v_gene: TRBV19; d_gene: NA; CDR3aa: CASSESTAQETQYF
v_gene: TRBV29-1; d_gene: TRBD2; CDR3aa: CSVGGTSGRAQPYNEQFF
v_gene: TRBV29-1; d_gene: NA; CDR3aa: CIVEVRRRTKNIQYF
v_gene: TRBV14; d_gene: TRBD2; CDR3aa: CASSQGVTGGDEIHYF
v_gene: TRBV4-1; d_gene: NA; CDR3aa: CASSSIWHDNTGELFF
v_gene: TRBV2; d_gene: TRBD2; CDR3aa: CASSTGTSGSYNEQFF
v_gene: TRBV11-2; d_gene: TRBD1; CDR3aa: CTSSRTGDSYEQYF
v_gene: TRBV18; d_gene: NA; CDR3aa: CASSRSDTYGYTF
v_gene: TRBV4-1; d_gene: TRBD2; CDR3aa: CASSQAPLRTSGRATDTQYF
v_gene: TRBV18; d_gene: NA; CDR3aa: CASSVLTGRGQYEQYF
v_gene: TRBV20-1; d_gene: NA; CDR3aa: CSASSNEQFF
v_gene: TRBV4-1; d_gene: TRBD2; CDR3aa: CVSSQEGPSGSTDTRYF
v_gene: TRBV28; d_gene: TRBD1; CDR3aa: CASSLVGGRDTHYF
v_gene: TRBV6-6; d_gene: NA; CDR3aa: CASSYRIGLGYEEYF
v_gene: TRBV12-3/TRBV12-4; d_gene: NA; CDR3aa: CASNFAGAYGYTF
v_gene: TRBV11-2; d_gene: NA; CDR3aa: CASSSPTGKDKLFF
v_gene: TRBV11-3; d_gene: TRBD2; CDR3aa: CANSGTSGIATGELFF
v_gene: TRBV5-1; d_gene: TRBD2; CDR3aa: CASRLSGNNEQFF
v_gene: TRBV7-9; d_gene: TRBD1; CDR3aa: CASSFGQGGTDTQYF
v_gene: TRBV6-1; d_gene: NA; CDR3aa: CAIPGVGTDTQYF
v_gene: TRBV11-3; d_gene: TRBD1; CDR3aa: CASSLGTQGAPVTQYF
v_gene: TRBV7-9; d_gene: NA; CDR3aa: CATLRVSGGETQYF
v_gene: TRBV11-2; d_gene: NA; CDR3aa: CASSSVGESTGTEAFF
v_gene: TRBV29-1; d_gene: TRBD2; CDR3aa: CSVILQAGADTKYF
v_gene: TRBV28; d_gene: TRBD1; CDR3aa: CANKTGVDVEALF
v_gene: TRBV11-3; d_gene: TRBD1; CDR3aa: CASILGTGCSLELYF
v_gene: TRBV28; d_gene: NA; CDR3aa: CVSSLRGGASEQYF
v_gene: TRBV11-2; d_gene: TRBD2; CDR3aa: CARTPRLAGGPRIKNIQYF
v_gene: TRBV29-1; d_gene: NA; CDR3aa: CSVETSTSGNTIYF
v_gene: TRBV11-2; d_gene: TRBD1; CDR3aa: CAGSRHRGRGQSYYNGQFF
v_gene: TRBV12-5; d_gene: NA; CDR3aa: CASDARNEQFF
v_gene: TRBV29-1; d_gene: NA; CDR3aa: CSAPNGMVETQYF